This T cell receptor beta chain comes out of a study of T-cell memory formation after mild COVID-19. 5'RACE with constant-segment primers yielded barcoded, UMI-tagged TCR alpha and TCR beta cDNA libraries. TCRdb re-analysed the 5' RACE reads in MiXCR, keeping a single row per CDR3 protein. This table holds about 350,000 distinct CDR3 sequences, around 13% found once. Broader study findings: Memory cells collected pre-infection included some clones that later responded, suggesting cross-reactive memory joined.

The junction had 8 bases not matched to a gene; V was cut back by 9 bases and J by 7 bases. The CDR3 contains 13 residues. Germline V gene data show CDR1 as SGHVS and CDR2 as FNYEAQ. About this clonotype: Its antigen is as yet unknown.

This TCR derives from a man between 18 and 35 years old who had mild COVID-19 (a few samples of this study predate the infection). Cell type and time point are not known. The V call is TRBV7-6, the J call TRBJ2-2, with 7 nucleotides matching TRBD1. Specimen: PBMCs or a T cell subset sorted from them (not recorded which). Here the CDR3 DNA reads TGTGCCAGTACAGGGGTGTCAGGCGGGGAGCTGTTTTTT. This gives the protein CASTGVSGGELFF.